What follows are 15 T cell receptor beta chains derived from one specimen sequenced in a study of T cells in Graves' hyperthyroidism and ophthalmopathy. TCR beta CDR3 sequences were amplified from RNA transcripts. Primed by the HTBI set, a first-round RT-PCR was run on the TCR CDR3. TCRdb used MiXCR to reprocess the multiplex PCR reads, holding one entry per CDR3 protein. The table lists hundreds of thousands of distinct CDR3 sequences, under 25% of them singletons, with 30% to 40% in the top ten. The sequencing input was blood. The receptors here all came from a man younger than 40 with Graves' ophthalmopathy.

This clonotype has only a few counts. The chain uses TRBV10-3 and TRBJ1-1; TRBD1 matches 7 bases. CDR1 is ENHRY, CDR2 SYGVKD, per germline. With V trimmed by 3 bases and J by 4 bases, 5 bases remained unmatched. CDR3 length: 14 residues. CDR3 protein: CAISDQGGGTEAFF. DNA of the CDR3: TGTGCCATCAGTGATCAGGGGGGGGGCACTGAAGCTTTCTTT.

The rearrangement joins TRBV3-1 to TRBJ2-7; D may match TRBD1 or TRBD2 (6 bases each). This CDR3 region has 18 residues. Germline V gene data show CDR1 as LGHDT and CDR2 as YNNKEL (reference sequence). V was trimmed by 0 bases and J by 2 bases, leaving 20 bases between them. The CDR3 DNA reads TGTGCCAGCAGCCAAGATATGACAGGAGGGGCAGGAACCTACGAGCAGTACTTC. Residues: CASSQDMTGGAGTYEQYF.

This clonotype was seen ten or more times. J is TRBJ2-7 and V is TRBV11-2; D assignment may be TRBD1 or TRBD2 (5 bases each). The CDR3 totals 15 residues. V was cut by 1 base and J by 3 bases, with 13 bases left in between. CDR1 and CDR2 (germline): SGHAT, FQNNGV. CDR3 amino acids: CASSLVRDARYEQYF. The CDR3 DNA reads TGTGCCAGCAGCTTAGTTCGGGACGCACGCTACGAGCAGTACTTC.

The DNA for the CDR3 is TGTGCCAGCAGCGGCGACGGGAACGTCTACGAGCAGTACTTC. The encoded protein is CASSGDGNVYEQYF. The chain uses TRBV9 and TRBJ2-7; perhaps TRBD2 as D (5 bases). The CDR3 length is 14 residues. Germline-derived CDR1 and CDR2 are SGDLS and YYNGEE. Between the trimmed V and J ends, which lost 3 bases and 3 bases, there was a span of 13 bases.

The table lists this clonotype with many counts. The rearrangement joins TRBV10-3 to TRBJ2-7, with a weak D call TRBD1 (7 bases). CDR3 length equals 14 residues. The germline V and J ends were trimmed by 7 bases and 5 bases, with 18 bases remaining between them. Germline CDR1 and CDR2: ENHRY and SYGVKD. CDR3 DNA sequence: TGTGCCATCAAAAGGGGACTTGACAGGGACGAGCAGTACTTC. This translates into CAIKRGLDRDEQYF.

This clonotype appeared a few times. The chain uses TRBV12-5 and TRBJ2-5, with D maybe TRBD1 (5 bases). This CDR3 contains 12 residues. The germline V and J ends were trimmed by 11 bases and 2 bases, with 12 bases remaining between them. CDR1 LGHNT and CDR2 FRNRAP come from the germline V gene. The CDR3 is CAGAQGQETQYF. CDR3 nucleotides: TGTGCTGGTGCCCAGGGTCAAGAGACCCAGTACTTC.

Only a few counts were recorded for this clonotype. V is TRBV20-1 and J is TRBJ2-1, with D uncertain. CDR3 size: 14 residues. V was clipped by 1 base and J by 4 bases, with 11 bases between them. CDR1 is DFQATT, CDR2 SNEGSKA, per germline (reference sequence). The CDR3 sequence is CSARVTQGYNEQFF. In nucleotides, the CDR3 is TGCAGTGCTAGAGTCACACAAGGATACAATGAGCAGTTCTTC.

This clonotype was seen only a few times. The rearrangement uses TRBV4-1 and TRBJ2-5, with 12 bases fitting TRBD2. The CDR3 consists of 17 residues. The trim removed 4 bases at V and 4 bases at J, leaving 10 bases unmatched. The germline gives CDR1 MGHRA, CDR2 YSYEKL. In nucleotides, the CDR3 is TGCGCCAGCAGCCCAACTGCGACTAGCGGGAGCTCAGAGACCCAGTACTTC. This translates into CASSPTATSGSSETQYF.

V and J are TRBV20-1 and TRBJ2-1; tentatively, D is TRBD2 (6 bases). The J call may not be correct, given that the DNA end is closer to TRBJ2-7. CDR1 is DFQATT, CDR2 SNEGSKA, per germline (reference sequence). The CDR3 contains 15 residues. CDR3 residues: CSARELGSSYNEQYF. The DNA for the CDR3 is TGCAGTGCTAGAGAGCTCGGGAGCTCCTACAATGAGCAGTACTTC.

The chain recombines TRBV12-3 or TRBV12-4 with TRBJ2-7, with D hard to call. The CDR3 spans 13 residues. V lost 3 bases, J lost 2 bases, and 8 bases lay in between. CDR3 region: CASSFGSTYEQYF. In DNA, the CDR3 is TGTGCCAGCAGTTTTGGCAGCACCTACGAGCAGTACTTC.

This clonotype was recorded many times. This sequence joins TRBV28 and TRBJ1-2, with D possibly being TRBD1 (5 bases). CDR3 size: 15 residues. CDR1 and CDR2 (germline): MDHEN, SYDVKM. Trimming took off 5 bases at V and 2 bases at J, with 15 bases between the two ends. The CDR3 loop is CASSLMLRGNYGYTF. Written as DNA, the CDR3 is TGTGCCAGCAGTCTTATGCTCCGGGGGAACTATGGCTACACCTTC.

This clonotype was found many times. The rearrangement links TRBV7-9 to TRBJ2-5; D is undetermined. CDR1 and CDR2 (germline): SEHNR, FQNEAQ (reference sequence). V shed 5 bases and J shed 2 bases, with 9 bases lying between them. This CDR3 is 13 amino acids long. DNA of the CDR3: TGTGCCAGCAGCCCCGGCGGTCAAGAGACCCAGTACTTC. It yields the protein CASSPGGQETQYF.

The J gene is TRBJ1-3, the V gene TRBV30; D might be TRBD1 (5 bases). Looked up from germline, CDR1 is GTSNPN and CDR2 is SVGIG (reference sequence). This CDR3 spans 14 amino acids. V shed 8 bases and J shed 0 bases, with 14 bases lying between them. The DNA of the CDR3 is TGTGCCGGAACCAGGGAAAGCTCTGGAAACACCATATATTTT. Translation: CAGTRESSGNTIYF.

The CDR3 DNA is TGCAGTGCCAAGAATTTCAGGGGCTACGAGCAGTACTTC. Protein: CSAKNFRGYEQYF. The rearrangement joins TRBV20-1 to TRBJ2-7, with D possibly matching TRBD1 (6 bases). CDR1 is DFQATT and CDR2 is SNEGSKA in the germline V gene (reference sequence). This CDR3 region has 13 residues. V was trimmed by 6 bases and J by 3 bases, leaving 15 bases between them.

This chain uses TRBV19 with TRBJ2-5, with TRBD1 identical over 7 bases. Per the germline V gene, CDR1 is LNHDA and CDR2 is SQIVND (reference sequence). The CDR3 length is 16 residues. With 4 bases clipped from V and 6 bases from J, the junction kept 14 bases outside the gene matches. This CDR3 reads CASSSRGQLLVKTQYF. CDR3 coding DNA: TGTGCCAGTAGTAGTAGGGGACAGCTCCTGGTGAAGACCCAGTACTTC.